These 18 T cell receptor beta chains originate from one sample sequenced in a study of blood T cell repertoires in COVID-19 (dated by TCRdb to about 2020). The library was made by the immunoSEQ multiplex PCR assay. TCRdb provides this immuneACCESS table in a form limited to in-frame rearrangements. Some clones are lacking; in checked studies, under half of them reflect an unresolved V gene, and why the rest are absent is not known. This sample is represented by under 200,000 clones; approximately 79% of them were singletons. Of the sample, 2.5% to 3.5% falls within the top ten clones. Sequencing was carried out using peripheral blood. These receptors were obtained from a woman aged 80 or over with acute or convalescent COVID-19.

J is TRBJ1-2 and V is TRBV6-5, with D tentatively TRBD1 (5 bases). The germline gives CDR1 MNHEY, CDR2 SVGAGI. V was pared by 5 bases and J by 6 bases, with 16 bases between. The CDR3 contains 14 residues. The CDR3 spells CASSQRGGYDGYTF. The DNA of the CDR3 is TGTGCCAGCAGTCAGCGGGGGGGATACGATGGCTACACCTTC.

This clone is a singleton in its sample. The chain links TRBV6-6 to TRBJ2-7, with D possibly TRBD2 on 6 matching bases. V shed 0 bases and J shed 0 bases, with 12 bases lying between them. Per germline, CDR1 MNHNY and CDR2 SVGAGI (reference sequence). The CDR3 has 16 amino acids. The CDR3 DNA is TGTGCCAGCAGTTACTCGAAGGCGGGAAGCTCCTACGAGCAGTACTTC. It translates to CASSYSKAGSSYEQYF.

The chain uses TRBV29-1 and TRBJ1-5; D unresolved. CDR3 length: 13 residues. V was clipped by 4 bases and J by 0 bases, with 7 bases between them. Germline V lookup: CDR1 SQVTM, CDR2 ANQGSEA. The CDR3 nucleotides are TGCAGCGTTGGAGGAGATAGCAATCAGCCCCAGCATTTT. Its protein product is CSVGGDSNQPQHF.

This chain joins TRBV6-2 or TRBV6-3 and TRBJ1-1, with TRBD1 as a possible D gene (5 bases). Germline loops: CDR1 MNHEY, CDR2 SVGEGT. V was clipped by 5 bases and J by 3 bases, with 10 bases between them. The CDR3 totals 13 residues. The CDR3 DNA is TGTGCCAGCAGTCGACAGTGGCACACTGAAGCTTTCTTT. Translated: CASSRQWHTEAFF.

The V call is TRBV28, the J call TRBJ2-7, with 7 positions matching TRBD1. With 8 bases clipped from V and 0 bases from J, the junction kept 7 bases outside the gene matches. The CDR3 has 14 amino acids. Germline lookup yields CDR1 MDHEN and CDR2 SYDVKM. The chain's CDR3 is CASGRQGVSYEQYF. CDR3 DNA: TGTGCCAGCGGTAGACAGGGCGTCTCCTACGAGCAGTACTTC.

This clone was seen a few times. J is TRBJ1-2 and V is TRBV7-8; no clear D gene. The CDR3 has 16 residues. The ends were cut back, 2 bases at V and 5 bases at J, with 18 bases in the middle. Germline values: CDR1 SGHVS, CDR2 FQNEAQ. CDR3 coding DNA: TGTGCCAGCAGCTTAATGGCGGCTACGTTCTCTTATGGCTACACCTTC. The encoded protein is CASSLMAATFSYGYTF.

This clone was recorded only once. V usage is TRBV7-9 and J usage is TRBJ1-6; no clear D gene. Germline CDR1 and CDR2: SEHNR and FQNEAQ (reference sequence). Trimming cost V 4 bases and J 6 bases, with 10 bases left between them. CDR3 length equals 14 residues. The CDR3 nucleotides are TGTGCCAGCAGCTCGGGGTTTTTTAATTCACCCCTCCACTTT. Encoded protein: CASSSGFFNSPLHF.

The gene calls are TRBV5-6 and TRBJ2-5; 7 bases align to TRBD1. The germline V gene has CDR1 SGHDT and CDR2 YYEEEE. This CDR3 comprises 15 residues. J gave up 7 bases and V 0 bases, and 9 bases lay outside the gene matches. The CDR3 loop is CASSLVDREMRTQYF. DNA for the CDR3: TGTGCCAGCAGCTTGGTTGACAGGGAGATGCGGACCCAGTACTTC. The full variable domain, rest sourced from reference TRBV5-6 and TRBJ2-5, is DAGVTQSPTHLIKTRGQQVTLRCSPKSGHDTVSWYQQALGQGPQFIFQYYEEEERQRGNFPDRFSGHQFPNYSSELNVNALLLGDSALYLCASSLVDREMRTQYFGPGTRLLVL.

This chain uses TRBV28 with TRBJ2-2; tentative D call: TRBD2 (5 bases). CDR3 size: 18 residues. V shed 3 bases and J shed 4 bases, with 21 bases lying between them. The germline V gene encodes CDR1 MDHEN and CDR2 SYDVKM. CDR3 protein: CASSFYRAAAPGTGELFF. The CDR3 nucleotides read TGTGCCAGCAGTTTTTATCGGGCAGCGGCCCCAGGCACCGGGGAGCTGTTTTTT.

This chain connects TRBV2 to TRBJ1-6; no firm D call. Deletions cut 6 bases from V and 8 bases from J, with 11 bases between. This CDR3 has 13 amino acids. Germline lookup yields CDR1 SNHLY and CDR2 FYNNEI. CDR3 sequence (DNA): TGTGCCAGCAGGATGGAGGCGGATTCACCCCTCCACTTT. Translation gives CASRMEADSPLHF.

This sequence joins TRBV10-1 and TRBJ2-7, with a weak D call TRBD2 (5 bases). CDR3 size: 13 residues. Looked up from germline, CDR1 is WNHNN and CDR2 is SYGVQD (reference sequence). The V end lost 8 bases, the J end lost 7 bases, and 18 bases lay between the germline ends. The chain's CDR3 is CASQAGGELEQYF. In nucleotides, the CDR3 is TGCGCCAGCCAGGCGGGTGGGGAACTGGAGCAGTACTTC.

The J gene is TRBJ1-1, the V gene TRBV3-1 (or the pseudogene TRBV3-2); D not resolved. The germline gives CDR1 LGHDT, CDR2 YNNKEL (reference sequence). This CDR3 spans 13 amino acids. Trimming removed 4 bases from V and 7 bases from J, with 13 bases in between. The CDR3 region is CASSRMGDVEAFF. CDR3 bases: TGTGCCAGCAGCCGAATGGGCGACGTTGAAGCTTTCTTT.

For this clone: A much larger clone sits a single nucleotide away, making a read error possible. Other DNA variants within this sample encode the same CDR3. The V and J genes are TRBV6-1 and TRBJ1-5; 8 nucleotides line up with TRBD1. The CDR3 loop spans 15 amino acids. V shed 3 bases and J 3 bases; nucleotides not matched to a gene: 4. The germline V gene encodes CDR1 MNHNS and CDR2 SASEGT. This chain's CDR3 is CASSDQDRANQPQHF. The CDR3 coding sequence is TGTGCCAGCAGTGACCAGGACAGGGCCAATCAGCCCCAGCATTTT.

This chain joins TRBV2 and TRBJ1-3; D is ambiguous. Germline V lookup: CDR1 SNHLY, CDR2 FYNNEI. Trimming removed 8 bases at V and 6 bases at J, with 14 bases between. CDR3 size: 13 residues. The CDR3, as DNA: TGTGCCAGCGAGAAACCCGGGGAAAACACCATATATTTT. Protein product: CASEKPGENTIYF.

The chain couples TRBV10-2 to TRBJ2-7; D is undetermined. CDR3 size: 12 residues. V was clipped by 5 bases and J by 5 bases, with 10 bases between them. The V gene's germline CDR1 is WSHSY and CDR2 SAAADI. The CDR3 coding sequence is TGCGCCAGCAGTCGAGCGAGGAACGAGCAGTACTTC. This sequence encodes CASSRARNEQYF.

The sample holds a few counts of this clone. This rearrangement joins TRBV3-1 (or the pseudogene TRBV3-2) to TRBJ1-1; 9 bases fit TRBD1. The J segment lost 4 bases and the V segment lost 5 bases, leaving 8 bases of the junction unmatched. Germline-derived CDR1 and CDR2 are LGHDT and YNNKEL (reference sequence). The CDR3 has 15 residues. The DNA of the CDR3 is TGTGCCAGCAGCTCTACAGGGGGCGCGGGCACTGAAGCTTTCTTT. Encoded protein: CASSSTGGAGTEAFF.

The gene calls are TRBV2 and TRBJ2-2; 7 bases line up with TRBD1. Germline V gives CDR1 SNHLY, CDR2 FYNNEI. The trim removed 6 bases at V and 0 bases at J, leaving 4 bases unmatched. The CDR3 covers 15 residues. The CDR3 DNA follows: TGTGCCAGCAGGCAGGGGGTCGCGAACACCGGGGAGCTGTTTTTT. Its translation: CASRQGVANTGELFF.

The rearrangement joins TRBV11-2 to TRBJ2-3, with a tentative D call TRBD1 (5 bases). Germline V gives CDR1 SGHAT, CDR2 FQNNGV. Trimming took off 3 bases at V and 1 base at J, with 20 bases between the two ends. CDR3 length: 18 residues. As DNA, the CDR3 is TGTGCCAGCAGCTTGGCCAGGGTCCCCCCTTCCGGCACAGATACGCAGTATTTT. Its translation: CASSLARVPPSGTDTQYF.